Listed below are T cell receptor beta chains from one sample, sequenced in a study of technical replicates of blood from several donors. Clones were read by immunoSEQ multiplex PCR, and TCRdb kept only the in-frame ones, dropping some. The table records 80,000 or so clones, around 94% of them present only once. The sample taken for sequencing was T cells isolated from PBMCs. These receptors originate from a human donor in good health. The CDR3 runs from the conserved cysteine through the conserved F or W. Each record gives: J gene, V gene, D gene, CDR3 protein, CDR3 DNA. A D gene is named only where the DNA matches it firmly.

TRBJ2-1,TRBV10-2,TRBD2,CASRAGGPANEQFF,TGCGCCAGCAGAGCGGGAGGGCCGGCCAATGAGCAGTTCTTC
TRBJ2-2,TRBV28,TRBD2,CASSLGTPGGTGELFF,TGTGCCAGCAGTTTGGGCACTCCGGGGGGCACCGGGGAGCTGTTTTTT
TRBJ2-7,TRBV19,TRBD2,CASSARRDAGGGEQYF,TGTGCCAGTAGTGCTCGCCGGGATGCGGGAGGTGGGGAGCAGTACTTC
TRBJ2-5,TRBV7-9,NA,CASGTRETQYF,TGTGCCAGCGGGACTCGGGAGACCCAGTACTTC
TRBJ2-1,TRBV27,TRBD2,CASSLLAGHSYNEQFF,TGTGCCAGCAGTTTGCTAGCGGGTCACTCCTACAATGAGCAGTTCTTC
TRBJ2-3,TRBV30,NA,CAWSFNTDTQYF,TGTGCCTGGAGTTTTAACACAGATACGCAGTATTTT
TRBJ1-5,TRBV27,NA,CASSLYRGLSNQPQHF,TGTGCCAGCAGTTTATACCGGGGATTGAGCAATCAGCCCCAGCATTTT
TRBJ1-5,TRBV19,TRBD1,CASSMERTGMSQHF,TGTGCCAGTAGTATGGAAAGGACAGGGATGAGCCAGCATTTT
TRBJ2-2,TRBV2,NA,CASRVSGYTGELFF,TGTGCCAGCAGGGTTAGCGGCTACACCGGGGAGCTGTTTTTT
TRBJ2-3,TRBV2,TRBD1,CASIKTGTERESDTQYF,TGTGCCAGCATTAAAACAGGGACAGAGAGGGAGTCAGATACGCAGTATTTT